Below are 11 T cell receptor beta chains sequenced from a single sample in a study of T cell clonality in common variable immunodeficiency. Assay: immunoSEQ multiplex PCR; the TCRdb copy retains only in-frame clones and omits some. This repertoire holds about 23,000 clones, and none appear only once. The antigens these receptors bind are not known. Regarding the study as a whole: Fewer deletions and N-nucleotide insertions were reportedly seen in common variable immunodeficiency TCR beta sequences.

Sequencing was performed on peripheral blood mononuclear cells. The source is a human donor with common variable immunodeficiency.

Note on this clone: Sequencing ends 3 residues short of the CDR3 end; the germline J gene provides the rest. The chain uses TRBV6-2 or TRBV6-3 and TRBJ2-5; 7 bases agree with TRBD2. J was trimmed by 5 bases and V by 5 bases; bases with no gene match: 8. The CDR3 consists of 14 residues. Per the germline V gene, CDR1 is MNHEY and CDR2 is SVGEGT. The sequenced part of the CDR3 DNA is TGTGCCAGCAGTCCCCTAGCGGTTGCGGAGACC. This codes for CASSPLAVAET. The complete CDR3 protein is CASSPLAVAETQYF.

This clone was seen repeatedly, ten times or more. Read sequence stops 3 residues before the CDR3 end, and the germline J gene provides the missing end. V gene TRBV6-2 or TRBV6-3 combines with J gene TRBJ1-1; TRBD1 aligns across 9 bases. This CDR3 is built from 16 residues. Germline V lookup: CDR1 MNHEY, CDR2 SVGEGT. With 6 bases clipped from V and 1 base from J, the junction kept 9 bases outside the gene matches. Incomplete CDR3 DNA: TGTGCCAGCAGCCTCGGACAGGGACAGGGGAACACTGAA. Amino acids: CASSLGQGQGNTE. The whole CDR3 region reads CASSLGQGQGNTEAFF.

This clone was seen a handful of times. With the read ending 3 residues before the CDR3 end, the germline J gene is used to fill in that end. V and J are TRBV7-9 and TRBJ1-2; TRBD1 matches 7 bases. Losses at the gene ends were 0 bases for V and 7 bases for J; bases not matched to a gene: 8. The CDR3 sequence is 15 residues long. The V gene's germline CDR1 is SEHNR and CDR2 FQNEAQ (reference sequence). The DNA read from the CDR3 is TGTGCCAGCAGCTTAGCGGGAACGGGACAGTCTGGC. Its translation: CASSLAGTGQSG. The full-length CDR3 reads as CASSLAGTGQSGYTF.

This clone was counted ten times or more. The CDR3 goes on 3 residues after the read ends, and that part is filled in from the germline J gene. This chain connects TRBV7-3 to TRBJ1-6; no reliable D call. The CDR3 runs to 13 residues. The germline V gene encodes CDR1 SGHTA and CDR2 FQGTGA. V dropped 0 bases and J dropped 9 bases, with 6 bases sitting between them. The CDR3 here is CASSLTHPSPLHF. CDR3 DNA, as far as it was read: TGTGCCAGCAGCTTAACTCATCCTTCACCC.

This clone has more than one count but fewer than ten. The read ends 3 residues shy of where the CDR3 ends; the end is completed using the germline J gene. The chain employs TRBV2 and TRBJ1-5, with 8 bases aligning to TRBD1. The V gene's germline CDR1 is SNHLY and CDR2 FYNNEI. The CDR3 contains 16 residues. V trimming: 11 bases; J trimming: 2 bases; junction bases outside the gene matches: 14. CDR3 amino acids: CASSAGGDWGNQPQHF. The covered CDR3 bases are TGTGCCTCTAGTGCAGGGGGCGACTGGGGCAATCAGCCC.

This clone was counted only a few times. The read halts 3 residues ahead of the CDR3 end, with the missing end drawn from the germline J gene. The rearrangement links TRBV29-1 to TRBJ2-3, with 8 bases aligning to TRBD1. J lost 1 base, V lost 3 bases, and 3 bases had no gene match. Germline-derived CDR1 and CDR2 are SQVTM and ANQGSEA. This CDR3 comprises 14 residues. CDR3 DNA, as far as it was read: TGCAGCGTTGATCCGACAGGGGGCACAGATACG. Translated, it gives CSVDPTGGTDT. The CDR3 in its entirety is CSVDPTGGTDTQYF.

There are many counts of this clone. Read sequence stops 3 residues before the CDR3 end, and the germline J gene provides the missing end. The rearrangement joins TRBV14 to TRBJ2-1, with TRBD1 as a possible D gene (5 bases). Germline V gives CDR1 SGHDN, CDR2 FVKESK. Between the trimmed V and J ends, which lost 3 bases and 9 bases, there was a span of 18 bases. The CDR3 runs 15 residues. CDR3 protein: CASSHKGIRSSEQFF. CDR3 bases read: TGTGCCAGCAGCCACAAGGGGATTCGGTCTTCTGAG.

Regarding this clone: The read ends 3 residues shy of where the CDR3 ends; the end is completed using the germline J gene. V gene TRBV5-1 combines with J gene TRBJ2-6; TRBD1 matches 7 bases. CDR3 size: 18 residues. Germline CDR1 is SGHRS and CDR2 is YFSETQ. The ends lost 0 bases at V and 2 bases at J; junction bases unmatched: 8. The sequenced part of the CDR3 DNA is TGCGCCAGCAGCTTGGGGGCACAGGGGTTGGCTGGGGCCAACGTC. This translates into CASSLGAQGLAGANV. From start to end, the CDR3 is CASSLGAQGLAGANVLTF. Full variable domain (rest looked up from reference TRBV5-1 and TRBJ2-6): KAGVTQTPRYLIKTRGQQVTLSCSPISGHRSVSWYQQTPGQGLQFLFEYFSETQRNKGNFPGRFSGRQFSNSRSEMNVSTLELGDSALYLCASSLGAQGLAGANVLTFGAGSRLTVL.

Regarding this clone: The CDR3 end lies 3 residues beyond the end of the read and is filled in from the germline J gene. V usage is TRBV5-1 and J usage is TRBJ2-5; D is unclear. This CDR3 comprises 15 residues. Germline values: CDR1 SGHRS, CDR2 YFSETQ. The ends were cut back, 1 base at V and 3 bases at J, with 13 bases in the middle. The CDR3 here is CASSLRSERKETQYF. The sequenced CDR3 bases are TGCGCCAGCAGCTTGAGGTCCGAGCGAAAAGAGACC.

For this clone: The read stops 3 residues short of the end of the CDR3; the missing end is completed from the germline J gene. The gene calls are TRBV11-1 and TRBJ1-2, with 8 bases fitting TRBD1. Germline V gene lookup returns CDR1 SGHAT and CDR2 FQDESV (reference sequence). This CDR3 has 14 amino acids. CDR3 sequence reads: CASSLGQAYGGYTF. Partial CDR3 DNA: TGTGCCAGCAGCTTGGGACAGGCCTACGGAGGC.

A note on this clone: The DNA ends 3 residues before the CDR3 does, and the rest of the CDR3 is filled in from the germline J gene. The chain joins TRBV19 to TRBJ1-5; no clear D gene. In germline, CDR1 is LNHDA, CDR2 SQIVND (reference sequence). This CDR3 has 18 amino acids. V lost 2 bases to trimming and J lost 0 bases, with 17 bases between them. The CDR3 here is CASSITPPGSYSNQPQHF. The CDR3 DNA, read in part, is TGTGCCAGTAGTATAACCCCCCCGGGTAGTTATAGCAATCAGCCC.